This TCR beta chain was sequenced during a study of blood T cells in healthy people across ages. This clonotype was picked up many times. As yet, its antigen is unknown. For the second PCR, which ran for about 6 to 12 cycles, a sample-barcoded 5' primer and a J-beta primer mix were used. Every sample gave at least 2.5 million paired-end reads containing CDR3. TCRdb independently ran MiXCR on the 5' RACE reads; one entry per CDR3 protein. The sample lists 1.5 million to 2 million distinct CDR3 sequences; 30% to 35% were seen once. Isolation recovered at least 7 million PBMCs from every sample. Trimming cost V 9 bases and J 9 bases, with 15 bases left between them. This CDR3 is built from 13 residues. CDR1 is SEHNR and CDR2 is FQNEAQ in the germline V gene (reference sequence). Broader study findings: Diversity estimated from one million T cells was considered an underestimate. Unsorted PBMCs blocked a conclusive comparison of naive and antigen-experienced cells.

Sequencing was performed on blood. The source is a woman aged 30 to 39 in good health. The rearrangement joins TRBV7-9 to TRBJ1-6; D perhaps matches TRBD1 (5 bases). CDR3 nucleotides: TGTGCCAGTTGCCGGGACCAGGGTTCACCCCTCCACTTT. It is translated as CASCRDQGSPLHF.